The sequence of this T cell receptor (beta chain) was determined in a study of blood T cell repertoires in COVID-19 (dated by TCRdb to 2018 to 2020). Looking at the study overall: Collaborator samples came from the United States, Italy and Spain and covered acute and convalescent phases of COVID-19. Nearly every sample came with metadata listing a de-identified subject ID, COVID-19 status, age in years and sex. The prospective study material was composed of cDNA or gDNA derived from T cells, B-cell-depleted T cells, or PBMCs. The dataset comprised deeply sampled blood TCRbeta repertoires from subjects exposed to, actively infected with, or recovered from COVID-19. The repertoires were released in a freely available public database intended as a resource for research on the immune response to SARS-CoV-2. The samples were drawn from two sources: the first 160 participants of the ongoing ImmuneRACE study, and fewer than 1,500 subjects contributed by 6 global collaborators. HLA class I and class II types, where available, came from metadata supplied by the sample provider rather than from assay-based typing.

CDR1 and CDR2 are drawn from the germline V gene: KGHSH, LQKENI. The junction shows trimming of 1 base on V and 4 bases on J, and the gene matches do not reach 12 bases of it. The CDR3 spans 18 residues, from the cysteine through the phenylalanine. Just the 54-base CDR3 DNA is kept, in frame starting at base 1. Overall study outcomes, separate from this receptor: How much clinical and demographic metadata was included differed by source and by participant, and the metadata was provided uncurated.

Worth noting for this clone: Its cognate antigen has yet to be identified. The sample holds no much larger clone one base away, and base qualities are not on file.

Each collaborating institution followed its own protocols to collect whole blood in K2EDTA tubes. For TCRbeta analysis, collaborators shipped samples in one of three forms: frozen whole blood, isolated PBMCs, or DNA extracted from either of those sample types. TCRbeta CDR3 regions were amplified from genomic DNA using the immunoSEQ Assay, a bias-controlled multiplex PCR. On the authors' methods: The number of nucleated cells in each sample was estimated by amplification of reference gene primers within the assay. Sequence reads were collapsed and filtered to measure the absolute abundance of every unique TCRbeta CDR3 rearrangement. For each sample, productive Simpson clonality was calculated as the square root of Simpson's diversity index over productive rearrangements. The clones in this table, taken by TCRdb from immuneACCESS, are in-frame only. Not every clone is retained; where verified, under half of the shortfall comes from an unresolved V gene, and the cause of the rest is unknown. The D gene and trimming were derived from the DNA, and the V and J assignments and clone size from that table. The sample includes 90,000 to 150,000 clones, with roughly 79% observed a single time. More than 9% of the sample is in the top ten clones.

The sample taken for sequencing was peripheral blood. The TCR comes from a human donor in a cohort sampled during active COVID-19. The chain links TRBV18 with TRBJ2-7; the junction holds 11 bases that match TRBD2. The nucleotides are TGTGCCAGCTCACCACTCTCCCTAGCGGGAGGAAAAACTTACGAGCAGTACTTC. Translated, it gives CASSPLSLAGGKTYEQYF.